The 29 T cell receptor beta chains listed next were all sequenced from one sample in a study of shared clonotypes between healthy human individuals. Measured with immunoSEQ multiplex PCR; TCRdb has only the in-frame clones, and not every one. The sample yields roughly 2.2 million clones, around 92% seen once. Material for sequencing was naive CD4+ T cells from PBMCs. Subset: CD45RA+ positively selected. These receptors all come from a man aged 18 to 35 in good health. Some clones in this sample may be carry-over from other donors' samples.

The chain joins TRBV5-1 to TRBJ1-5; tentative D call: TRBD1 (5 bases). With 1 base removed from V and 2 bases from J, the gap between germline ends came to 10 bases. The CDR3 contains 15 residues. Looked up from germline, CDR1 is SGHRS and CDR2 is YFSETQ. The CDR3 region is CASSLWGGGNQPQHF. CDR3 DNA: TGCGCCAGCAGCTTGTGGGGGGGTGGCAATCAGCCCCAGCATTTT.

The J gene is TRBJ2-4, the V gene TRBV18, with D perhaps TRBD2 (5 bases). The germline gives CDR1 KGHSH, CDR2 LQKENI. The CDR3 extends over 13 amino acids. V gave up 6 bases and J gave up 6 bases, with 12 bases separating them. DNA of the CDR3: TGTGCCAGCTCCGCAGCGGTGAGAAACATTCAGTACTTC. It is translated as CASSAAVRNIQYF.

The V and J genes are TRBV9 and TRBJ2-1, with D tentatively TRBD1 (5 bases). The CDR3 consists of 14 residues. Looked up from germline, CDR1 is SGDLS and CDR2 is YYNGEE. Trimming removed 3 bases at V and 6 bases at J, with 13 bases between. The CDR3 sequence: CASSAATVSNEQFF. CDR3 nucleotides: TGTGCCAGCAGCGCGGCGACAGTATCCAATGAGCAGTTCTTC.

The rearrangement joins TRBV7-2 to TRBJ1-1; D gene uncertain. With 1 base removed from V and 1 base from J, the gap between germline ends came to 7 bases. This CDR3 spans 14 amino acids. Germline-derived CDR1 and CDR2 are SGHTA and FQGNSA. In nucleotides, the CDR3 is TGTGCCAGCAGCTTAGTGATACAGAACACTGAAGCTTTCTTT. Residues: CASSLVIQNTEAFF.

In regard to this clone: In the same sample, other DNA sequences code for this CDR3. The chain is built from TRBV5-1 and TRBJ2-7; TRBD1 matches at 8 bases. The V and J ends lost 4 bases and 1 base, in that order; junction bases with no gene match: 1. The CDR3 runs to 13 residues. The germline V gene encodes CDR1 SGHRS and CDR2 YFSETQ. The CDR3 here is CASSRDRSYEQYF. The CDR3 DNA is TGCGCCAGCAGCAGGGACAGGTCCTACGAGCAGTACTTC.

J is TRBJ1-2 and V is TRBV6-1; D is unclear. The germline V gene has CDR1 MNHNS and CDR2 SASEGT. Trimming took off 2 bases at V and 5 bases at J, with 12 bases between the two ends. The CDR3 covers 14 residues. Here the CDR3 reads CASSEQPGDYGYTF. CDR3 DNA: TGTGCCAGCAGTGAACAACCAGGCGATTATGGCTACACCTTC.

The chain combines TRBV11-2 with TRBJ2-5; D perhaps matches TRBD1 (5 bases). The CDR3 runs to 15 residues. Trimming left V 1 base short and J 2 bases short, with 11 bases between. Germline V gives CDR1 SGHAT, CDR2 FQNNGV. The CDR3 region is CASSLGTLTQETQYF. The CDR3 DNA follows: TGTGCCAGCAGCTTAGGGACACTGACGCAAGAGACCCAGTACTTC.

The V call is TRBV27, the J call TRBJ2-2; possible D gene TRBD2, 5 bases. Trimming removed 2 bases at V and 7 bases at J, with 11 bases between. Germline V gene lookup returns CDR1 MNHEY and CDR2 SMNVEV (reference sequence). The CDR3 is made up of 14 amino acids. The CDR3 protein is CASSLLGLHGELFF. CDR3 nucleotide sequence: TGTGCCAGCAGTTTACTAGGACTCCACGGGGAGCTGTTTTTT.

In its sample, this clone was seen once. The chain joins TRBV7-3 to TRBJ2-7, with unresolved D. CDR3 length: 13 residues. Germline CDR1 is SGHTA and CDR2 is FQGTGA. With 5 bases removed from V and 2 bases from J, the gap between germline ends came to 10 bases. In DNA, the CDR3 is TGTGCCAGCAGCCGCGGCGGCCCCTACGAGCAGTACTTC. Its protein is CASSRGGPYEQYF. Full variable domain (remainder filled in from reference TRBV7-3 and TRBJ2-7): GAGVSQTPSNKVTEKGKYVELRCDPISGHTALYWYRQSLGQGPEFLIYFQGTGAADDSGLPNDRFFAVRPEGSVSTLKIQRTERGDSAVYLCASSRGGPYEQYFGPGTRLTVT.

On this clone itself: Other nucleotide sequences in the sample specify the same CDR3. The V call is TRBV5-1, the J call TRBJ2-6; D remains ambiguous. With 0 bases removed from V and 0 bases from J, the gap between germline ends came to 4 bases. The CDR3 contains 15 residues. Looked up from germline, CDR1 is SGHRS and CDR2 is YFSETQ. The CDR3 spells CASSLVVSGANVLTF. CDR3 in DNA: TGCGCCAGCAGCTTGGTGGTCTCTGGGGCCAACGTCCTGACTTTC.

The rearrangement joins TRBV27 to TRBJ2-3; D unclear. Germline loops: CDR1 MNHEY, CDR2 SMNVEV (reference sequence). V lost 5 bases, J lost 2 bases, and 8 bases lay in between. This CDR3 has 13 residues. This chain's CDR3 is CASSGSITDTQYF. CDR3 in DNA: TGTGCCAGCAGTGGAAGCATCACAGATACGCAGTATTTT.

A remark on this clone: The sample carries other DNA sequences with the same CDR3. The chain combines TRBV15 with TRBJ1-5; perhaps TRBD1 as D (6 bases). In germline, CDR1 is LNHNV, CDR2 YYDKDF (reference sequence). Trimming took off 1 base at V and 6 bases at J, with 16 bases between the two ends. The CDR3 is made up of 16 amino acids. The CDR3 sequence is CATSRASGGLGQPQHF. CDR3 DNA: TGTGCCACCAGCAGAGCCTCCGGGGGGCTTGGTCAGCCCCAGCATTTT.

This chain links TRBV27 with TRBJ1-1, with D unclear. Germline-derived CDR1 and CDR2 are MNHEY and SMNVEV (reference sequence). The CDR3 runs to 12 residues. V lost 6 bases and J lost 8, with 13 bases in between. For the CDR3, the DNA is TGTGCCAGCAGACGGACCTCGGCCGAAGCTTTCTTT. Its protein is CASRRTSAEAFF.

This chain uses TRBV19 with TRBJ2-7; 9 nucleotides match TRBD2. With 7 bases clipped from V and 2 bases from J, the junction kept 15 bases outside the gene matches. This CDR3 region has 17 residues. Germline V gene data show CDR1 as LNHDA and CDR2 as SQIVND (reference sequence). The CDR3 DNA sequence: TGTGCCAGTAACTCCGCCCCGGGGCGGGAGGGGACCTACGAGCAGTACTTC. It encodes CASNSAPGREGTYEQYF.

The chain links TRBV4-2 to TRBJ1-4, with D uncertain. The V gene lost 2 bases and the J gene lost 7 bases, with 11 bases spanning the gap. The CDR3 consists of 14 residues. Germline V gene data show CDR1 as LGHNA and CDR2 as YNFKEQ. The CDR3 nucleotides read TGTGCCAGCAGCCAAAACTCTCCGGGTGAAAAACTGTTTTTT. Translated: CASSQNSPGEKLFF.

The V gene is TRBV29-1, the J gene TRBJ2-5; 9 bases are a match to TRBD2. From germline, CDR1 is SQVTM and CDR2 ANQGSEA. Unmatched junction bases numbered 6, after V lost 4 bases and J lost 3 bases. This CDR3 has 14 amino acids. The CDR3 is CSVGTRLAEETQYF. CDR3 DNA sequence: TGCAGCGTTGGGACCCGACTAGCGGAAGAGACCCAGTACTTC.

The V and J genes are TRBV7-9 and TRBJ1-5; D is undetermined. The ends were cut back, 1 base at V and 0 bases at J, with 16 bases in the middle. Germline assignment: CDR1 SEHNR and CDR2 FQNEAQ (reference sequence). There are 18 residues in the CDR3. CDR3 sequence (DNA): TGTGCCAGCAGCTTAGTAACCCCGACGGCCGTTAGCAATCAGCCCCAGCATTTT. Residues: CASSLVTPTAVSNQPQHF.

This rearrangement joins TRBV5-1 to TRBJ1-3; D unresolved. Germline V gene sequence: CDR1 SGHRS, CDR2 YFSETQ. This CDR3 contains 16 residues. Trimming stripped 1 base from V and 0 bases from J, with 11 bases between. The CDR3 region has the DNA TGCGCCAGCAGCTTGTTCGGTGATGGCTCTGGAAACACCATATATTTT. Protein product: CASSLFGDGSGNTIYF.

A few counts support this clone. The chain has TRBV4-1 and TRBJ2-4; 8 nucleotides agree with TRBD2. The CDR3 is 14 amino acids. V trimming: 4 bases; J trimming: 8 bases; junction bases outside the gene matches: 7. Germline V lookup: CDR1 MGHRA, CDR2 YSYEKL. The CDR3 coding sequence is TGCGCCAGCAGCCTCGGACTAGCTGTGGACATTCAGTACTTC. It is translated as CASSLGLAVDIQYF.

As to this clone: The junction departs from germline at one end; a sequencing error may be responsible. The chain employs TRBV6-8 and TRBJ2-3; D could derive from TRBD1 or TRBD2 (5 bases each). The CDR3 has 14 residues. CDR1 MNHGY and CDR2 SAAAGT come from the germline V gene. The CDR3 here is CASSPRDQAGSANF. DNA of the CDR3: TGTGCCAGCAGTCCCCGGGACCAAGCCGGCTCAGCGAATTTT.

The rearrangement links TRBV28 to TRBJ2-4; 9 bases fit TRBD2. The trim removed 8 bases at V and 0 bases at J, leaving 17 bases unmatched. Germline CDR1 and CDR2: MDHEN and SYDVKM. The CDR3 sequence is 19 residues long. CDR3 sequence (DNA): TGTGCCAGCTCTTCCGGCGGGAGGGCCGAGTGGGCAGCCAAAAACATTCAGTACTTC. As protein: CASSSGGRAEWAAKNIQYF.

The V gene is TRBV7-3, the J gene TRBJ2-3, with 9 bases identical to TRBD2. V lost 9 bases and J lost 3; bases outside the gene matches: 10. The V gene's germline CDR1 is SGHTA and CDR2 FQGTGA. This CDR3 spans 15 amino acids. DNA of the CDR3: TGTGCCAGATTCGTACGCCTAGCGGGGACAGATACGCAGTATTTT. Protein sequence: CARFVRLAGTDTQYF.

This rearrangement joins TRBV4-1 to TRBJ1-1; D unclear. This CDR3 has 16 residues. Germline V gene data show CDR1 as MGHRA and CDR2 as YSYEKL. Trimming pared 3 bases from V and 0 bases from J, leaving 14 bases between. The CDR3 region has the DNA TGCGCCAGCAGCCAGTACTCATGGAATTTGAACACTGAAGCTTTCTTT. This sequence encodes CASSQYSWNLNTEAFF.

Here the CDR3 reads CASSLFDRSSYEQYF. As DNA, the CDR3 is TGCGCCAGCAGCTTGTTCGATAGGAGTTCCTACGAGCAGTACTTC. The gene calls are TRBV5-1 and TRBJ2-7; no reliable D call. Germline CDR1 SGHRS, CDR2 YFSETQ. The CDR3 covers 15 residues. Trimming shortened V by 1 base and J by 1 base, and 12 bases separated the two germline ends.

The V gene is TRBV30, the J gene TRBJ2-7; 9 bases line up with TRBD1. The CDR3 loop spans 16 amino acids. V was pared by 0 bases and J by 2 bases, with 8 bases of the junction left unmatched. CDR1 is GTSNPN and CDR2 is SVGIG in the germline V gene (reference sequence). CDR3 coding DNA: TGTGCCTGGAGTGTATCGTGGACAGGGGTTCCCTACGAGCAGTACTTC. It codes for CAWSVSWTGVPYEQYF.

The chain links TRBV5-6 to TRBJ1-2; 9 nucleotides align to TRBD1. The trim removed 0 bases at V and 8 bases at J, leaving 5 bases unmatched. Per the germline V gene, CDR1 is SGHDT and CDR2 is YYEEEE. There are 14 residues in the CDR3. In DNA, the CDR3 is TGTGCCAGCAGCTTGGAACAGGGGGCCGGAGGCTACACCTTC. Its translation: CASSLEQGAGGYTF.

The chain is built from TRBV2 and TRBJ1-1, with D possibly being TRBD1 (5 bases). Germline assignment: CDR1 SNHLY and CDR2 FYNNEI. Trimming took 2 bases from V and 3 from J, leaving 10 bases between them. The CDR3 consists of 14 residues. CDR3 sequence reads: CASSESRGYTEAFF. DNA for the CDR3: TGTGCCAGCAGTGAATCAAGGGGATACACTGAAGCTTTCTTT.

The chain links TRBV7-9 to TRBJ2-1, with a possible D match to TRBD2 (5 bases). The CDR3 extends over 13 amino acids. Deletions cut 5 bases from V and 2 bases from J, with 7 bases between. CDR1 is SEHNR and CDR2 is FQNEAQ in the germline V gene (reference sequence). The CDR3 is CASSVGTYNEQFF. In DNA form, the CDR3 reads TGTGCCAGCAGCGTCGGGACCTACAATGAGCAGTTCTTC.

The rearrangement joins TRBV10-3 to TRBJ2-2, with TRBD1 matching 8 bases. The germline V gene encodes CDR1 ENHRY and CDR2 SYGVKD. Losses at the gene ends were 3 bases for V and 1 base for J; bases not matched to a gene: 4. The CDR3 is 16 amino acids. The CDR3 sequence is CAISDPGTGNTGELFF. The CDR3 DNA reads as TGTGCCATCAGTGACCCCGGGACAGGGAACACCGGGGAGCTGTTTTTT.